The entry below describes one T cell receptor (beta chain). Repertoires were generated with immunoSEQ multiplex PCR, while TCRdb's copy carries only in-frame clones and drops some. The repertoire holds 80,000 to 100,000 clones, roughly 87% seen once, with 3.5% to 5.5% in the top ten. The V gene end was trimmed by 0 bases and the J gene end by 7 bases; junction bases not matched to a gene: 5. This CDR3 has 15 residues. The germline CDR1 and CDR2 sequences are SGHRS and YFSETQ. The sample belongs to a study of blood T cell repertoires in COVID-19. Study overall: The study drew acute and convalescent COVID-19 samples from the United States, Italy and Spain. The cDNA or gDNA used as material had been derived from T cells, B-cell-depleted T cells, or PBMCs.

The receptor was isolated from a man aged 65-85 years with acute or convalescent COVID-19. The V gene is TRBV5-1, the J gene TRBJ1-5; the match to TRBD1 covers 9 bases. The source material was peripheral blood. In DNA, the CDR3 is TGCGCCAGCAGCTTGGGGACAGGGGCCAGGCAGCCCCAGCATTTT. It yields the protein CASSLGTGARQPQHF.